The clone carrying this T cell receptor (beta chain) was observed a few times. The antigen remains unidentified. This entry belongs to a study of cytomegalovirus exposure and HLA in healthy donors. The V gene's germline CDR1 is SGHTA and CDR2 FQGNSA. This CDR3 region has 14 residues. V was clipped by 3 bases and J by 6 bases, with 14 bases between them. Overall study findings and caveats: From TCR beta sequences, most subjects' HLA-A and HLA-B alleles were reportedly predicted accurately. The authors assumed roughly uniform sequencing depth across donors for presence/absence analyses. Among TCR sequences, most were rare, though some public TCRs appeared in many donors.

60 Vbeta and 13 Jbeta primers were used in PCR. Measured with immunoSEQ multiplex PCR; TCRdb has only the in-frame clones, and not every one. This table has about 150,000 clones, 60% to 75% appearing once. Material: PBMCs. The rearrangement uses TRBV7-2 and TRBJ1-1, with D hard to call. This clonotype originated in a man younger than 40 in good health and CMV-seronegative. The CDR3 loop reads CASSLSPQAPEAFF. In nucleotides, the CDR3 is TGTGCCAGCAGCTTGTCCCCCCAAGCCCCTGAAGCTTTCTTT.